These T cell receptor beta chains were read from a single sample in a study of T cells in Graves' hyperthyroidism and ophthalmopathy. TCRdb reprocessed the multiplex PCR reads via MiXCR and lists one record per CDR3 protein. Found here are hundreds of thousands of distinct CDR3 sequences, roughly 25% of them singletons; the top ten hold about 73%. Specimen: blood. These receptors all come from a man aged 50-59 years with Graves' hyperthyroidism. Each CDR3 is given with its conserved first and last residue. A D gene is named only where the DNA matches it firmly. Some rows have no size entry. The others give once, few or many, or a class for an expanded clone.

j_gene: TRBJ2-1; v_gene: TRBV5-1; abundance: NA; d_gene: TRBD1; CDR3aa: CASSWGTGSYNDQFF; CDR3nt: TGCGCCAGCAGCTGGGGGACAGGGTCCTACAATGATCAGTTCTTC
j_gene: TRBJ2-7; v_gene: TRBV14; abundance: NA; d_gene: NA; CDR3aa: CASSFGTTYEQYF; CDR3nt: TGTGCCAGCAGCTTCGGGACAACTTACGAGCAGTACTTC
j_gene: TRBJ2-6; v_gene: TRBV9; abundance: few; d_gene: NA; CDR3aa: CASSGRKGNSGANVLTF; CDR3nt: TGTGCCAGCAGCGGAAGGAAGGGGAACTCTGGGGCCAACGTCCTGACTTTC
j_gene: TRBJ2-1; v_gene: TRBV20-1; abundance: NA; d_gene: NA; CDR3aa: CSAPGVYNEQFF; CDR3nt: TGCAGTGCTCCTGGAGTCTACAATGAGCAGTTCTTC
j_gene: TRBJ1-2; v_gene: TRBV19; abundance: few; d_gene: NA; CDR3aa: CASSTPITGRDYGYIF; CDR3nt: TGTGCCAGTAGCACACCAATAACAGGGCGGGACTATGGCTACATCTTC
j_gene: TRBJ2-1; v_gene: TRBV6-1; abundance: NA; d_gene: NA; CDR3aa: CASRRTGTPYNEQFF; CDR3nt: TGTGCCAGCAGGCGGACTGGGACTCCTTACAATGAGCAGTTCTTC
j_gene: TRBJ2-7; v_gene: TRBV7-9; abundance: many; d_gene: NA; CDR3aa: CASSLPTGRTSSYEQYF; CDR3nt: TGTGCCAGCAGCCTCCCGACAGGCCGTACAAGCTCCTACGAGCAGTACTTC
j_gene: TRBJ2-1; v_gene: TRBV15; abundance: NA; d_gene: NA; CDR3aa: CATSRKYNEQFF; CDR3nt: TGTGCCACCAGCAGGAAATACAATGAGCAGTTCTTC
j_gene: TRBJ2-5; v_gene: TRBV6-5; abundance: few; d_gene: NA; CDR3aa: CASSYSGGLPRQETQYF; CDR3nt: TGTGCCAGCAGTTACTCTGGGGGACTTCCAAGACAAGAGACCCAGTACTTC
j_gene: TRBJ2-4; v_gene: TRBV7-9; abundance: few; d_gene: NA; CDR3aa: CASSLGVGKMTKNIQYF; CDR3nt: TGTGCCAGCAGCTTAGGGGTCGGGAAGATGACCAAAAACATTCAGTACTTC
j_gene: TRBJ1-1; v_gene: TRBV6-5; abundance: few; d_gene: NA; CDR3aa: CASSYSSASMNTEAFF; CDR3nt: TGTGCCAGCAGTTACTCGTCGGCTTCAATGAACACTGAAGCTTTCTTT
j_gene: TRBJ1-5; v_gene: TRBV5-8; abundance: NA; d_gene: NA; CDR3aa: CASSFSLSNQPQHF; CDR3nt: TGTGCCAGCAGCTTCTCTCTAAGCAATCAGCCCCAGCATTTT
j_gene: TRBJ1-1; v_gene: TRBV7-3; abundance: few; d_gene: NA; CDR3aa: CASSLHPGISEAFF; CDR3nt: TGTGCCAGCAGCTTACATCCGGGGATTAGTGAAGCTTTCTTT
j_gene: TRBJ1-1; v_gene: TRBV19; abundance: many; d_gene: NA; CDR3aa: CASSIDRTIVNTEAFF; CDR3nt: TGTGCCAGTAGTATAGATAGGACAATTGTGAACACTGAAGCTTTCTTT
j_gene: TRBJ2-3; v_gene: TRBV5-1; abundance: NA; d_gene: TRBD1; CDR3aa: CASSLYRGGDTQYF; CDR3nt: TGCGCCAGCAGCTTGTACAGGGGTGGAGATACGCAGTATTTT
j_gene: TRBJ2-1; v_gene: TRBV29-1; abundance: many; d_gene: TRBD2; CDR3aa: CSAPGLPGYNEQFF; CDR3nt: TGCAGCGCTCCGGGACTACCCGGCTACAATGAGCAGTTCTTC
j_gene: TRBJ1-6; v_gene: TRBV12-3/TRBV12-4; abundance: NA; d_gene: NA; CDR3aa: CASSQPDSPLHF; CDR3nt: TGTGCCAGCAGCCAACCCGATTCACCCCTCCACTTT
j_gene: TRBJ1-1; v_gene: TRBV5-1; abundance: many; d_gene: TRBD1; CDR3aa: CASSTSDWTGNTEAFF; CDR3nt: TGCGCCAGCAGTACTTCCGATTGGACAGGTAACACTGAAGCTTTCTTT
j_gene: TRBJ2-1; v_gene: TRBV7-8; abundance: many; d_gene: NA; CDR3aa: CASSPYEVGVYNEQFF; CDR3nt: TGTGCCAGCAGCCCCTACGAGGTAGGGGTCTACAATGAGCAGTTCTTC
j_gene: TRBJ2-1; v_gene: TRBV10-3; abundance: few; d_gene: NA; CDR3aa: CAISGADSSYNEQFF; CDR3nt: TGTGCCATCAGTGGGGCAGATAGCTCCTACAATGAGCAGTTCTTC
j_gene: TRBJ2-2; v_gene: TRBV6-1; abundance: few; d_gene: TRBD1; CDR3aa: CASRLTGTGTNTGELFF; CDR3nt: TGTGCCAGCAGGTTGACCGGGACAGGAACGAACACCGGGGAGCTGTTTTTT
j_gene: TRBJ2-2; v_gene: TRBV12-3/TRBV12-4; abundance: few; d_gene: TRBD2; CDR3aa: CASSFAKTSGVYTGELFF; CDR3nt: TGTGCCAGCAGTTTCGCGAAGACTAGCGGGGTTTACACCGGGGAGCTGTTTTTT
j_gene: TRBJ2-2; v_gene: TRBV11-1; abundance: many; d_gene: NA; CDR3aa: CASSSGRWNTGELFF; CDR3nt: TGTGCCAGCAGCTCGGGACGGTGGAACACCGGGGAGCTGTTTTTT
j_gene: TRBJ2-1; v_gene: TRBV3-1; abundance: NA; d_gene: TRBD2; CDR3aa: CASSRPLLAGEDGEQFF; CDR3nt: TGTGCCAGCAGCCGTCCCCTACTAGCGGGAGAAGATGGTGAGCAGTTCTTC
j_gene: TRBJ2-1; v_gene: TRBV12-5; abundance: NA; d_gene: NA; CDR3aa: CASGLGFSTDNEQFF; CDR3nt: TGTGCTAGTGGCCTAGGATTCTCCACGGACAATGAGCAGTTCTTC
j_gene: TRBJ1-1; v_gene: TRBV5-1; abundance: NA; d_gene: NA; CDR3aa: CASRGVTEAFF; CDR3nt: TGCGCCAGCAGGGGTGTGACTGAAGCTTTCTTT
j_gene: TRBJ2-7; v_gene: TRBV27; abundance: NA; d_gene: NA; CDR3aa: CASSNGDGEQYF; CDR3nt: TGTGCCAGCAGTAACGGGGATGGGGAGCAGTACTTC
j_gene: TRBJ2-5; v_gene: TRBV20-1; abundance: NA; d_gene: NA; CDR3aa: CSARDLGPTQYF; CDR3nt: TGCAGTGCTAGAGATTTGGGGCCGACCCAGTACTTC
j_gene: TRBJ1-1; v_gene: TRBV2; abundance: many; d_gene: TRBD1; CDR3aa: CARRDRKNTEAFF; CDR3nt: TGTGCCAGGAGGGACAGGAAGAACACTGAAGCTTTCTTT
j_gene: TRBJ2-3; v_gene: TRBV6-5; abundance: NA; d_gene: NA; CDR3aa: CASSYSHDSSTDTQYF; CDR3nt: TGTGCCAGCAGTTACTCCCACGACTCTAGCACAGATACGCAGTATTTT
j_gene: TRBJ2-3; v_gene: TRBV11-2; abundance: many; d_gene: NA; CDR3aa: CASSEQLQRQDTQYF; CDR3nt: TGTGCCAGCAGCGAGCAATTACAGCGGCAGGATACGCAGTATTTT
j_gene: TRBJ2-7; v_gene: TRBV7-3; abundance: NA; d_gene: TRBD2; CDR3aa: CASSLTFTSGTLRTYEQYF; CDR3nt: TGTGCCAGCAGCTTAACGTTTACTAGCGGGACGTTGAGAACCTACGAGCAGTACTTC
j_gene: TRBJ2-2; v_gene: TRBV6-2/TRBV6-3; abundance: NA; d_gene: NA; CDR3aa: CASSYSGSTGELFF; CDR3nt: TGTGCCAGCAGTTACAGCGGCTCCACCGGGGAGCTGTTTTTT
j_gene: TRBJ2-3; v_gene: TRBV30; abundance: NA; d_gene: TRBD2; CDR3aa: CAWSDRIAGVGTDTQYF; CDR3nt: TGTGCCTGGAGTGACCGAATAGCGGGAGTGGGCACAGATACGCAGTATTTT
j_gene: TRBJ2-7; v_gene: TRBV19; abundance: few; d_gene: NA; CDR3aa: CASSMARGFNEQYF; CDR3nt: TGTGCCAGTAGTATGGCCAGGGGATTCAACGAGCAGTACTTC
j_gene: TRBJ2-1; v_gene: TRBV5-1; abundance: few; d_gene: TRBD1; CDR3aa: CASSLERGTGGLNEQFF; CDR3nt: TGCGCCAGCAGCTTGGAGCGGGGGACAGGGGGCCTAAATGAGCAGTTCTTC
j_gene: TRBJ1-5; v_gene: TRBV11-2; abundance: many; d_gene: NA; CDR3aa: CASSPDAEGAYNQPQHF; CDR3nt: TGTGCCAGCAGCCCCGATGCTGAAGGGGCGTACAATCAGCCCCAGCATTTT
j_gene: TRBJ1-1; v_gene: TRBV18; abundance: few; d_gene: NA; CDR3aa: CASSPQGAEAFF; CDR3nt: TGTGCCAGCTCGCCTCAGGGTGCTGAAGCTTTCTTT
j_gene: TRBJ1-2; v_gene: TRBV7-9; abundance: many; d_gene: TRBD1; CDR3aa: CASSPGQGALGYTF; CDR3nt: TGTGCCAGCAGCCCCGGACAGGGGGCGCTGGGCTACACCTTC
j_gene: TRBJ2-1; v_gene: TRBV11-2; abundance: many; d_gene: NA; CDR3aa: CASSLVRLAEQFF; CDR3nt: TGTGCCAGCAGCTTAGTTCGGCTGGCTGAGCAGTTCTTC
j_gene: TRBJ2-7; v_gene: TRBV20-1; abundance: many; d_gene: TRBD2; CDR3aa: CSAHSGSDEQYF; CDR3nt: TGCAGTGCTCATAGCGGGAGCGACGAGCAGTACTTC
j_gene: TRBJ2-1; v_gene: TRBV6-5; abundance: NA; d_gene: NA; CDR3aa: CASSYPPHNEQFF; CDR3nt: TGTGCCAGCAGTTACCCCCCTCACAATGAGCAGTTCTTC
j_gene: TRBJ2-7; v_gene: TRBV7-2; abundance: many; d_gene: TRBD2; CDR3aa: CASASGRAYEQYF; CDR3nt: TGTGCCAGTGCGAGCGGGAGGGCCTACGAGCAGTACTTC
j_gene: TRBJ2-7; v_gene: TRBV12-3/TRBV12-4; abundance: many; d_gene: TRBD2; CDR3aa: CASSPTSGPYEQYF; CDR3nt: TGTGCCAGCAGTCCAACTAGCGGACCTTACGAGCAGTACTTC
j_gene: TRBJ2-7; v_gene: TRBV29-1; abundance: many; d_gene: NA; CDR3aa: CSVRTSYEQYF; CDR3nt: TGCAGCGTCCGGACCTCCTACGAGCAGTACTTC